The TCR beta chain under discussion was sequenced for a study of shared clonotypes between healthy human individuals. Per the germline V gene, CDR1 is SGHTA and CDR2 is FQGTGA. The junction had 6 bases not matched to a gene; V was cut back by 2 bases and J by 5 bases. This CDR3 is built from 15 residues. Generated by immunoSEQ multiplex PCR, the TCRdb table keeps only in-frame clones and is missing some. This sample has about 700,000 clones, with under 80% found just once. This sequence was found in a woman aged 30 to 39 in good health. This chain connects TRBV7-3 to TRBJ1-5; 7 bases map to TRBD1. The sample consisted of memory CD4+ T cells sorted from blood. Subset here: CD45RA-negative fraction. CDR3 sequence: CASSLSGTADQPQHF. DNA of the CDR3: TGTGCCAGCAGCTTATCCGGGACAGCCGATCAGCCCCAGCATTTT.